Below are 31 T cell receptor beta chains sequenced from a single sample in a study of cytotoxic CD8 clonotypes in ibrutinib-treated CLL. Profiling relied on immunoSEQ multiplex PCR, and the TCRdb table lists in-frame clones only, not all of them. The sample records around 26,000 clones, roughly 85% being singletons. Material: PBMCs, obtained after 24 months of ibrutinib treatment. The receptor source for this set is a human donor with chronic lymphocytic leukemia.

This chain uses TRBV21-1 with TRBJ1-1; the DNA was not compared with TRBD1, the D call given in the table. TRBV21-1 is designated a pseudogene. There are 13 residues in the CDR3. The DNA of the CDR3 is TGTGCCAGCAGCAAGGGACATAACACTGAAGCTTTCTTT. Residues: CASSKGHNTEAFF.

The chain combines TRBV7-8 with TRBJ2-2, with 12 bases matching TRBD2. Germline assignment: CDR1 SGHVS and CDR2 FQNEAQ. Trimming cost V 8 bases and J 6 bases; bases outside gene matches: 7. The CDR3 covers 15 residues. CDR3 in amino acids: CASGGLAGWPGELFF. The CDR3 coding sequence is TGTGCCAGCGGCGGACTAGCGGGATGGCCCGGGGAGCTGTTTTTT. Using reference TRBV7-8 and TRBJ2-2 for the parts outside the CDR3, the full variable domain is GAGVSQSPRYKVAKRGQDVALRCDPISGHVSLFWYQQALGQGPEFLTYFQNEAQLDKSGLPSDRFFAERPEGSVSTLKIQRTQQEDSAVYLCASGGLAGWPGELFFGEGSRLTVL.

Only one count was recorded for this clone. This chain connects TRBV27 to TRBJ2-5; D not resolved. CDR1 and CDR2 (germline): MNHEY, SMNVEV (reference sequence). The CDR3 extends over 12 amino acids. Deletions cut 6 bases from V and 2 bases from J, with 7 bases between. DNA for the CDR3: TGTGCCAGCAGCTGGGGACAAGAGACCCAGTACTTC. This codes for CASSWGQETQYF.

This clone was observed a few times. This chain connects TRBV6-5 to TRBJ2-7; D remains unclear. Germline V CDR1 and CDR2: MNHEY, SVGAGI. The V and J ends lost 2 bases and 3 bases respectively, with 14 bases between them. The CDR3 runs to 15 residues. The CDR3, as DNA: TGTGCCAGCAGTTACGGGTGGTCTAGAATCTACGAGCAGTACTTC. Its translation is CASSYGWSRIYEQYF.

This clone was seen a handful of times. DNA for the CDR3: TGCGCCAGCAGCCAACACCCAACGCTCAGTTCACCCCTCCACTTT. It specifies CASSQHPTLSSPLHF. V is TRBV4-1 and J is TRBJ1-6, with D unclear. Germline loops: CDR1 MGHRA, CDR2 YSYEKL. V was trimmed by 2 bases and J by 9 bases, leaving 14 bases between them. CDR3 length equals 15 residues.

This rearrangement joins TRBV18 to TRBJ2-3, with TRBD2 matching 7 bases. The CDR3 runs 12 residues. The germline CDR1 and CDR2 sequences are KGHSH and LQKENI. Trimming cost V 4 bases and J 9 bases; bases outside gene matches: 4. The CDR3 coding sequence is TGTGCCAGCTCACGTGAGACTAGCACGCAGTATTTT. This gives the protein CASSRETSTQYF.

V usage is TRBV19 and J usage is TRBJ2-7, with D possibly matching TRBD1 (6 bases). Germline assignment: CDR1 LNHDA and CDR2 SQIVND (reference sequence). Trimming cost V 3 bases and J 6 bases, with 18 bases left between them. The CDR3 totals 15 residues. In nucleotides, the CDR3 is TGTGCCAGTAGTATTTGGGACACGGAATACGGCGAGCAGTACTTC. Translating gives CASSIWDTEYGEQYF.

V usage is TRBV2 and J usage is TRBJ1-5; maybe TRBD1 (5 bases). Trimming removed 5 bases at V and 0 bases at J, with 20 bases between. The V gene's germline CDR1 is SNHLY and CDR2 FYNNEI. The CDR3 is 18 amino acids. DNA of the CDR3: TGTGCCAGCAGTACAGCCAGGCCCGGGACGGATAGCAATCAGCCCCAGCATTTT. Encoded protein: CASSTARPGTDSNQPQHF.

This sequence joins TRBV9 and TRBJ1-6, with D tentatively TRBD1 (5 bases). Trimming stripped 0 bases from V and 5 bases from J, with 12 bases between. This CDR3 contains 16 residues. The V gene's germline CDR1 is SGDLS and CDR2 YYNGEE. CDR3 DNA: TGTGCCAGCAGCGTAGGGGAAGGGGCAGATAATTCACCCCTCCACTTT. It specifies CASSVGEGADNSPLHF.

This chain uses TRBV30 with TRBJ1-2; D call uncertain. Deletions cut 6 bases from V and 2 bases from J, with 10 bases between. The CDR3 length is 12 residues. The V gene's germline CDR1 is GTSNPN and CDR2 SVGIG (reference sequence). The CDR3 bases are TGTGCCTGCGGGGTCAAAAACTATGGCTACACCTTC. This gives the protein CACGVKNYGYTF.

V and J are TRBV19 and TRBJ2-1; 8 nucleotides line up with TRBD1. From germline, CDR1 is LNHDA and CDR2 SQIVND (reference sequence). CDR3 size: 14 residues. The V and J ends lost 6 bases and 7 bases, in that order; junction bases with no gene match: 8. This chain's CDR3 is CASRPRTGRNEQFF. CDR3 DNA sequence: TGTGCCAGTAGACCGAGGACAGGGAGGAATGAGCAGTTCTTC.

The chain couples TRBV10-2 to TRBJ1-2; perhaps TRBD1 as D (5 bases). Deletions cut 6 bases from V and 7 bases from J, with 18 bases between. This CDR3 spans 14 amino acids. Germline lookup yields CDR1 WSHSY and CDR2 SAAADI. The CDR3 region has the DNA TGCGCCAGCAGCAGGGCCCATGGGATTACTGGCTACACCTTC. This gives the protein CASSRAHGITGYTF.

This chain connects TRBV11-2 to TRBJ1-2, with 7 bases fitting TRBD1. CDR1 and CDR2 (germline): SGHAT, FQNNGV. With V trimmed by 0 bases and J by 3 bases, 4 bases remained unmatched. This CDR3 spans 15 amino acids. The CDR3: CASSLDRGFDYGYTF. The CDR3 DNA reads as TGTGCCAGCAGCTTAGACAGGGGGTTTGACTATGGCTACACCTTC.

The CDR3 DNA sequence: TGTGCCAGCTCACCACCAAGAGGTGCACTTATTTACGAGCAGTACTTC. Translated, it gives CASSPPRGALIYEQYF. The J gene is TRBJ2-7, the V gene TRBV18; unclear D gene. The length of the CDR3 is 16 residues. The V gene lost 0 bases and the J gene lost 4 bases, with 16 bases spanning the gap. Germline loops: CDR1 KGHSH, CDR2 LQKENI.

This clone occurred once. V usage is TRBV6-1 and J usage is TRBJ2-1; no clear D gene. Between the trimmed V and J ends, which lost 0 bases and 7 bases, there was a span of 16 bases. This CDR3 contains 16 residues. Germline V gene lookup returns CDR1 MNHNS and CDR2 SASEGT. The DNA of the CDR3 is TGTGCCAGCAGTGAAGCGGCTACTAAACGAAGGAATGAGCAGTTCTTC. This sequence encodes CASSEAATKRRNEQFF.

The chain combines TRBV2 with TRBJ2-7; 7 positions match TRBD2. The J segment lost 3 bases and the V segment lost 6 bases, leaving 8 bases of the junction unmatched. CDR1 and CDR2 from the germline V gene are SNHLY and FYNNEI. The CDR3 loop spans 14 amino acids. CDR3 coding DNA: TGTGCCAGCAGCTGGGAGGGACGGAGCTACGAGCAGTACTTC. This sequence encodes CASSWEGRSYEQYF.

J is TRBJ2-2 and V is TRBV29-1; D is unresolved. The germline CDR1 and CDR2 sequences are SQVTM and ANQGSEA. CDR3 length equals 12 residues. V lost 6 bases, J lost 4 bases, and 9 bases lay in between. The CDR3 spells CSVGSGTGELFF. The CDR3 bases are TGCAGCGTGGGGTCGGGCACCGGGGAGCTGTTTTTT.

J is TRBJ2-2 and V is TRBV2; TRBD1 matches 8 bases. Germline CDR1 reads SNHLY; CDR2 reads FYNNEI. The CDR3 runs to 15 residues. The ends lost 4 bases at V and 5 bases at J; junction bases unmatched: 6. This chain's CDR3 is CASSGMDRVTGELFF. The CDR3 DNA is TGTGCCAGCAGTGGGATGGACAGGGTTACCGGGGAGCTGTTTTTT.

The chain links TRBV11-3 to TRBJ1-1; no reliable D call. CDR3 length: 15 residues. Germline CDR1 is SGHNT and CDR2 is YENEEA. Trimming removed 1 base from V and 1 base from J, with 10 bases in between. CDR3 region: CASSLGSAPNTEAFF. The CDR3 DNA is TGTGCCAGCAGCTTAGGGTCAGCGCCGAACACTGAAGCTTTCTTT.

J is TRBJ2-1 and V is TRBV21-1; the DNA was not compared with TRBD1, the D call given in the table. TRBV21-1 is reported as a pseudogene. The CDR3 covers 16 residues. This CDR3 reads CASSMRDTPLYNEQFF. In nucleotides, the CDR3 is TGTGCCAGCAGCATGAGAGACACCCCCCTTTACAATGAGCAGTTCTTC.

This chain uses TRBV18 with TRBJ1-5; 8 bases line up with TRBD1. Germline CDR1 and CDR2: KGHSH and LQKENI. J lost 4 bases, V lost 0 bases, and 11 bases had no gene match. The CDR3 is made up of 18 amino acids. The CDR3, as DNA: TGTGCCAGCTCACCACCGGGCGGCTCCAGGGGGCTTAATCAGCCCCAGCATTTT. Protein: CASSPPGGSRGLNQPQHF.

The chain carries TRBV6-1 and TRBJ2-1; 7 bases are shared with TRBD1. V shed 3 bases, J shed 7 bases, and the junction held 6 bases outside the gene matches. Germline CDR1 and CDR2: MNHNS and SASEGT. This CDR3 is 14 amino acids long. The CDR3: CASSDYRGWNEQFF. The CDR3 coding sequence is TGTGCCAGCAGTGATTACAGGGGATGGAATGAGCAGTTCTTC.

For the CDR3, the DNA is TGTGCCAGCAGTGTGACTAGCGGGGGGGCGGCAGATACGCAGTATTTT. Protein product: CASSVTSGGAADTQYF. V is TRBV2 and J is TRBJ2-3, with 14 nucleotides matching TRBD2. The CDR3 contains 16 residues. Germline loops: CDR1 SNHLY, CDR2 FYNNEI. The V segment lost 4 bases and the J segment 4 bases; nucleotides outside the gene matches: 4.

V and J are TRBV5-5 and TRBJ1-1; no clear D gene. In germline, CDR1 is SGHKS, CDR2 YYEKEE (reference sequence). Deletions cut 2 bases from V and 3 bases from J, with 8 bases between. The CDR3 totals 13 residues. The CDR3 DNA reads TGTGCCAGCAGCTTTTCGGATGACACTGAAGCTTTCTTT. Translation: CASSFSDDTEAFF.

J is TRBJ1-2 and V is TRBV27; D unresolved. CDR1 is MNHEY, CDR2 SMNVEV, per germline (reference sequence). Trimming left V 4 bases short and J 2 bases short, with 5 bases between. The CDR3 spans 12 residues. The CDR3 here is CASSSGNYGYTF. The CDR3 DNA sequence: TGTGCCAGCAGTTCTGGGAACTATGGCTACACCTTC.

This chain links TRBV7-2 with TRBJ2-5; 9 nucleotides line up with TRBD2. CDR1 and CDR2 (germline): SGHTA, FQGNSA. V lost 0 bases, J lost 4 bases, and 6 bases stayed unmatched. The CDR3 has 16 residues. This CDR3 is CASSLAGRGGSETQYF. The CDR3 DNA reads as TGTGCCAGCAGCTTAGCTGGGCGGGGGGGCTCAGAGACCCAGTACTTC.

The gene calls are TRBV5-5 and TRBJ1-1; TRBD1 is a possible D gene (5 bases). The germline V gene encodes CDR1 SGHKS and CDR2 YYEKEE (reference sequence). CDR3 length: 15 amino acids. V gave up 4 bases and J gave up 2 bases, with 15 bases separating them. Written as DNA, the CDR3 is TGTGCCAGCAGCCCGGGGGTCAGGGTAAACACTGAAGCTTTCTTT. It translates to CASSPGVRVNTEAFF.

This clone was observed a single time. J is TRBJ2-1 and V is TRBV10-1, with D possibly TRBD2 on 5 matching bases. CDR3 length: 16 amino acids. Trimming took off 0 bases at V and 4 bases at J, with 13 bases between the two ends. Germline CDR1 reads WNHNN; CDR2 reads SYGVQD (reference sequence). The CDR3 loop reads CASSESIGVDYNEQFF. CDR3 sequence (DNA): TGCGCCAGCAGTGAGTCGATCGGGGTAGATTACAATGAGCAGTTCTTC.

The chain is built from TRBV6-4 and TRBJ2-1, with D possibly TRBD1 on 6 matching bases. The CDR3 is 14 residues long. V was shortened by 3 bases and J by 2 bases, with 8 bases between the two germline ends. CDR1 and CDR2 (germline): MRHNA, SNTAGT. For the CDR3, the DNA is TGTGCCAGCAGTGATGGGGGCGCCTACAATGAGCAGTTCTTC. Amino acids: CASSDGGAYNEQFF.

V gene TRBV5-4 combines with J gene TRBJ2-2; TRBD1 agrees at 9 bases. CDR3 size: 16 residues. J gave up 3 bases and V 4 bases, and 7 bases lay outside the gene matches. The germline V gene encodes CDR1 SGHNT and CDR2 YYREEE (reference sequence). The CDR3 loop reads CASSLYGQGHTGELFF. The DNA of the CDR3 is TGTGCCAGCAGCCTATATGGACAGGGGCACACCGGGGAGCTGTTTTTT.

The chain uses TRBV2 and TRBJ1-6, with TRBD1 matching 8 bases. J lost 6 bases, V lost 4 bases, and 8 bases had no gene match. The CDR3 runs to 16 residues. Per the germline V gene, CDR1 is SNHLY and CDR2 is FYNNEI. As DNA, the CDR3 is TGTGCCAGCAGTGGCAGGGGGCCTGGAAGTAATTCACCCCTCCACTTT. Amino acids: CASSGRGPGSNSPLHF.